The rows below give T cell receptor beta chains drawn from one sample of a study of blood T cell repertoires in COVID-19. Method: immunoSEQ multiplex PCR; TCRdb's copy keeps in-frame clones and lacks some. Of approximately 270,000 clones listed, roughly 86% were seen once; the top ten hold 1.5% to 2%. Sequencing used PBMCs or T cells enriched from blood (not recorded which). Source of these receptors: a woman aged 55-70 years who had recovered from COVID-19. CDR3s include the opening cysteine and the closing phenylalanine or tryptophan. A D gene is named only where the DNA matches it firmly. Clone size is not always given. Where it is, it says once, few, many or a class for expanded clones.

d_gene,v_gene,j_gene,abundance,CDR3nt,CDR3aa
NA,TRBV14,TRBJ1-6,NA,TGTGCCAGCAGCCAAGTGGGACATGTTTCACCCCTCCACTTT,CASSQVGHVSPLHF
TRBD1,TRBV5-1,TRBJ1-2,once,TGCGCCAGCAGCGCACAGGGGGCGGACTATGGCTACACCTTC,CASSAQGADYGYTF
TRBD1,TRBV4-1,TRBJ1-1,NA,TGCGCCAGCAGCTTGGGACAGGGCTTTATGAACACTGAAGCTTTCTTT,CASSLGQGFMNTEAFF
TRBD2,TRBV6-5,TRBJ2-1,NA,TGTGCCAGCAGGGGCCCCCTAGCGGGGAATGAGCAGTTCTTC,CASRGPLAGNEQFF
NA,TRBV6-5,TRBJ1-3,NA,TGTGCCAGCAGGCCTACAGGGTCTGGAAACACCATATATTTT,CASRPTGSGNTIYF
NA,TRBV15,TRBJ1-6,NA,TGTGCCACCAGCAGAGTAAACAGCGGAGGATCACCCCTCCACTTT,CATSRVNSGGSPLHF
TRBD1,TRBV28,TRBJ2-7,NA,TGTGCCAGCAGTTTACTGGGACAGCTACTTAGCGAGCAGTACTTC,CASSLLGQLLSEQYF
TRBD1,TRBV11-2,TRBJ1-4,NA,TGTGCCAGCAGCTGGGGACGGACAGGGACAGAAAAACTGTTTTTT,CASSWGRTGTEKLFF
TRBD1,TRBV15,TRBJ2-7,NA,TGTGCCACCAGCGCCCGACAGGGAAGCAACGAGCAGTACTTC,CATSARQGSNEQYF
NA,TRBV5-4,TRBJ2-2,NA,TGTGCCAGCAGCTCAGGACAGAGGAACACCGGGGAGCTGTTTTTT,CASSSGQRNTGELFF
NA,TRBV11-3,TRBJ2-3,NA,TGTGCCAGCAGCCCATTGGCGGGACTGAGCACAGATACGCAGTATTTT,CASSPLAGLSTDTQYF
NA,TRBV5-6,TRBJ2-3,NA,TGTGCCAGCAGCTTGTCTAGCACAGATACGCAGTATTTT,CASSLSSTDTQYF
TRBD2,TRBV7-9,TRBJ2-3,NA,TGTGCCAGCAGCCCCGTCCGAGTTAGCGGGGACACAGATACGCAGTATTTT,CASSPVRVSGDTDTQYF
NA,TRBV19,TRBJ1-5,NA,TGTGCCAGTAGCCAAGGCCCGGGCGGGGGCAATCAGCCCCAGCATTTT,CASSQGPGGGNQPQHF
NA,TRBV28,TRBJ2-7,NA,TGTGCCAGCAGTCAGCACACCGGACTTTACGGAGGGCAGTACTTC,CASSQHTGLYGGQYF
NA,TRBV10-3,TRBJ1-5,once,TGTGCCTCACGGTCGGGAGATCGGGGCAATCAGCCCCAGCATTTT,CASRSGDRGNQPQHF
NA,TRBV3-1/TRBV3-2,TRBJ2-3,NA,TGTGCCAGCAGCCAAGGTTTGGAACTAGACGGCACAGATACGCAGTATTTT,CASSQGLELDGTDTQYF
TRBD1,TRBV28,TRBJ2-1,NA,TGTGCCAGCAGTTTCCTCCGAGCAGGGGGCGGTGAGCAGTTCTTC,CASSFLRAGGGEQFF
TRBD1,TRBV4-1,TRBJ2-1,NA,TGCGCCAGCAGACCGACCGGGACAGGACACAATGAGCAGTTCTTC,CASRPTGTGHNEQFF
NA,TRBV5-5,TRBJ1-1,NA,TGTGCCAGCAGCCTCGGGGGGGCGCTCACTGAAGCTTTCTTT,CASSLGGALTEAFF
TRBD1,TRBV5-4,TRBJ1-1,NA,TGTGCCAGCAGCTTTGAAGGGGGCTACACTGAAGCTTTCTTT,CASSFEGGYTEAFF
NA,TRBV6-5,TRBJ2-7,NA,TGTGCCAGCAGTTACAAGGGACTTGGGTACGAGCAGTACTTC,CASSYKGLGYEQYF
NA,TRBV5-1,TRBJ2-3,NA,TGCGCCAGCAGTCCTGGACAGGGAGGGTTCTCGCAGTATTTT,CASSPGQGGFSQYF
TRBD2,TRBV5-1,TRBJ2-1,NA,TGCGCCAGCAGCCTGAGCGGGGAGCCGGGAGATGAGCAGTTCTTC,CASSLSGEPGDEQFF
TRBD2,TRBV7-9,TRBJ2-2,NA,TGTGCCAGCAGAGGGACTAGCGGAAACGCGAACACCGGGGAGCTGTTTTTT,CASRGTSGNANTGELFF
TRBD2,TRBV5-4,TRBJ2-3,NA,TGTGCCAGCAGCTTCCTAGCGGGCCGCACAGATACGCAGTATTTT,CASSFLAGRTDTQYF
TRBD2,TRBV18,TRBJ2-7,once,TGTGCCAGCTCACCAGGAGGACTAGCCGTCTACGAGCAGTACTTC,CASSPGGLAVYEQYF
NA,TRBV6-5,TRBJ1-2,NA,TGTGCCAGCAGATTGGGCCCATACGGCTACACCTTC,CASRLGPYGYTF